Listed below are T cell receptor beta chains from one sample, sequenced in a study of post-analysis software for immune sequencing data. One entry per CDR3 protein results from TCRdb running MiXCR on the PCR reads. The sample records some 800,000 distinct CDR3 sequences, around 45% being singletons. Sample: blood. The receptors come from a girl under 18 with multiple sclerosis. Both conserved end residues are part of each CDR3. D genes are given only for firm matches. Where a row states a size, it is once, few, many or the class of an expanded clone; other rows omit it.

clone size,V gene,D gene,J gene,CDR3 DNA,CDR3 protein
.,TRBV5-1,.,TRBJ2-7,TGCGCCAGCAGCTTGGTAACAGGGTCGGTTTACGAGCAGTACTTC,CASSLVTGSVYEQYF
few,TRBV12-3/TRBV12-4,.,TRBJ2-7,TGTGCCAGCAGTTTTGGGGGCTTGGGGGACGAGCAGTACTTC,CASSFGGLGDEQYF
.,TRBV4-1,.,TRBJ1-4,TGCGCCAGCAGCCAAGAAATCGGTACTCAGAATGAAAAACTGTTTTTT,CASSQEIGTQNEKLFF
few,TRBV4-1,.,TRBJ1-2,TGCGCCAGCAGCCAAGGTCTACGCCCGGACATAACTAACTATGGCTACACCTTC,CASSQGLRPDITNYGYTF
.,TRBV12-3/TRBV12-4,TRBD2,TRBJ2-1,TGTGCCAGCAGTTTGGCAGCGGGAGGGTTTTCCTACAATGAGCAGTTCTTC,CASSLAAGGFSYNEQFF
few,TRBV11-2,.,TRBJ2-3,TGTGCCAGCAGCTTAGCGGCGCCGCGGGATACGCAGTATTTT,CASSLAAPRDTQYF
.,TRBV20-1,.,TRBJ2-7,TGCAGTGCTAGCCTATCTTACTCCCCCTACGAGCAGTACTTC,CSASLSYSPYEQYF
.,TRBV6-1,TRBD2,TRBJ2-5,TGTGCCAGCAGTGCCACTAGCGGGCGGCCAATTTCGACCCAGTACTTC,CASSATSGRPISTQYF
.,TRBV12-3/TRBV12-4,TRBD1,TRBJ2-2,TGTGCCAGCTTGACAGGGGGCCCGAACACCGGGGAGCTGTTTTTT,CASLTGGPNTGELFF
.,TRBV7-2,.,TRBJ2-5,TGTGCCAGCAGCTTAGGATGGGGAGAGGAGACCCAGTACTTC,CASSLGWGEETQYF
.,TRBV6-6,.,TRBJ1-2,TGTGCCAGCAGTTACATTCAGGGGCCTGGCTACACCTTC,CASSYIQGPGYTF
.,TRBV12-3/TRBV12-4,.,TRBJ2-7,TGTGCCAGCAGCCTTAGACAGGTCAGGGGCTACGAGCAGTACTTC,CASSLRQVRGYEQYF
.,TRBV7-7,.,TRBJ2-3,TGTGCTAGCAGCCCAGGAGACCTTAGCACAGATACGCAGTATTTT,CASSPGDLSTDTQYF
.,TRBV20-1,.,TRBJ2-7,TGCAGTGCTAGTGTTTCAGCTACAGGCGAGCAGTACTTC,CSASVSATGEQYF
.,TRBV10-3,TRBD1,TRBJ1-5,TGTGCCATCAGGCCACCGGACAGGGGAAATCAGCCCCAGCATTTT,CAIRPPDRGNQPQHF
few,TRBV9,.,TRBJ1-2,TGTGCCAGCAGCGTAGCTGGGGCAAGAGCTAACTATGGCTACACCTTC,CASSVAGARANYGYTF
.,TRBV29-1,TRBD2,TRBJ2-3,TGCAGCGTTGTACCCCTGGTCCCCTTCCAAATAGCGGGACGGCAAACAGATACGCAGTATTTT,CSVVPLVPFQIAGRQTDTQYF
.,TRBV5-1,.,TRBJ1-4,TGCGCCAGCAGCCCCCTGACTGATTTTGCGGAAAAACTGTTTTTT,CASSPLTDFAEKLFF
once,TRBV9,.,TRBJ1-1,TGTGCCAGCAGCGTAGATGGGGGGGGTACTGAAGCTTTCTTT,CASSVDGGGTEAFF
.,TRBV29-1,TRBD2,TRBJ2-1,TGCAGCACCCGTGCGGGAGGTTACAATGAGCAGTTCTTC,CSTRAGGYNEQFF
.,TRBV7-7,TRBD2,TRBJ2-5,TGTGCTAGCAGCAAAGGACTAGCGGAAGAGACCCAGTACTTC,CASSKGLAEETQYF
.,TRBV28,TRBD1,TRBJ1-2,TGTGCCACCGGGCGAGGGGGCATAAACTATGGCTACACCTTC,CATGRGGINYGYTF